This TCR beta chain was obtained from a study of beta chain features in type 1 diabetes. This clone turned up a few times. The antigen remains undetermined. V was trimmed by 11 bases and J by 0 bases, leaving 8 bases between them. This CDR3 region has 12 residues. Looked up from germline, CDR1 is MNHNY and CDR2 is SVGAGI (reference sequence). The investigators reverse transcribed all of the isolated RNA, so they sequenced expressed TCRB transcripts. It was found that naive, central memory and regulatory T cell samples averaged about 3.4 million reads. Sequenced by immunoSEQ multiplex PCR; TCRdb stores in-frame clones only, minus some. The sample shows around 150,000 clones, approximately 10% of them seen only once. Overall study findings and caveats: Moderate yet significant TCRB CDR3 shortening was seen in Type 1 diabetes patients in all four CD4+ subsets.

The chain combines TRBV6-6 with TRBJ1-5; D is possibly TRBD1 (6 bases). The TCR sequence derives from a woman in her thirties with type 1 diabetes. Sequencing used central memory CD4+ T cells from blood. This CDR3 reads CAGQTSNQPQHF. CDR3 in DNA: TGTGCCGGACAGACTAGCAATCAGCCCCAGCATTTT.